This is a list of T cell receptor beta chains from one sample in a study of T cells in Graves' hyperthyroidism and ophthalmopathy. TCRdb reprocessed the multiplex PCR reads via MiXCR and lists one record per CDR3 protein. The sample holds around 490,000 distinct CDR3 sequences, about 20% seen once. The sequencing sample was made of blood. These TCRs come from a man aged 35 to 55 with Graves' ophthalmopathy. The CDR3 runs from the conserved cysteine through the conserved F or W. D genes are given only for firm matches. Clone size is not always given. Where it is, it says once, few, many or a class for expanded clones.

d_gene	v_gene	abundance	j_gene	CDR3nt	CDR3aa
-	TRBV10-2	many	TRBJ1-1	TGCGCCAGCAGTCCAAGCCAGGGTGACACTGAAGCTTTCTTT	CASSPSQGDTEAFF
TRBD2	TRBV28	-	TRBJ2-3	TGTGCCAGCAGTTTAGCGGGAGGGCCAATGGGCACAGATACGCAGTATTTT	CASSLAGGPMGTDTQYF
TRBD1	TRBV10-3	-	TRBJ2-2	TGTGCCATCAGTGAGTCTAGGGGGCGCGCGGACACCGGGGAGCTGTTTTTT	CAISESRGRADTGELFF
-	TRBV18	-	TRBJ1-1	TGTGCCAGCTCACCACCGACAGGTTCGGGCGCTGAAGCTTTCTTT	CASSPPTGSGAEAFF
-	TRBV19	few	TRBJ1-1	TGTGCCAGTAGTATAAATCATAGAGGGAACACTGAAGCTTTCTTT	CASSINHRGNTEAFF
-	TRBV20-1	few	TRBJ1-3	TGCAGTGCCGCCGGGACACTGGGAAACACCATATATTTT	CSAAGTLGNTIYF
-	TRBV7-2	many	TRBJ2-1	TGTGCCAGCAGCTTAGCGCCGGTAGCGGCGTACAATGAGCAGTTCTTC	CASSLAPVAAYNEQFF
-	TRBV9	-	TRBJ2-7	TGTGCCAGCAGCGTAGGAGTCATGGGGACCTACGAGCAGTACTTC	CASSVGVMGTYEQYF
TRBD2	TRBV7-9	-	TRBJ2-5	TGTGCCAGCGGAAAGCTCAAAACTAGCGCAGAGACCCAGTACTTC	CASGKLKTSAETQYF
TRBD1	TRBV29-1	many	TRBJ2-7	TGCAGCGTTGATCCCGGGACAGGGCGATACGAGCAGTACTTC	CSVDPGTGRYEQYF
TRBD2	TRBV20-1	-	TRBJ2-3	TGCAGTGGGGTCGCCCCTAGCGGGAGTTTAGATACGCAGTATTTT	CSGVAPSGSLDTQYF